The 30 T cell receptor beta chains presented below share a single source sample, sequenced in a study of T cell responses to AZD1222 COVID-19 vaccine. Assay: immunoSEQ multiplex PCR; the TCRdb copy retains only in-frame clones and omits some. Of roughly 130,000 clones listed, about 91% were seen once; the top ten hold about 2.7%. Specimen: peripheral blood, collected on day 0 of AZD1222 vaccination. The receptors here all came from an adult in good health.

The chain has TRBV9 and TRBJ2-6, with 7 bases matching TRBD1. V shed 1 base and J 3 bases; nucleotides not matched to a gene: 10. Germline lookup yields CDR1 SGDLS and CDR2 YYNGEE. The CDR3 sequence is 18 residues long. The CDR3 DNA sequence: TGTGCCAGCAGCGTAAAATGGACAGGCGGGCTTGGGGCCAACGTCCTGACTTTC. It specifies CASSVKWTGGLGANVLTF.

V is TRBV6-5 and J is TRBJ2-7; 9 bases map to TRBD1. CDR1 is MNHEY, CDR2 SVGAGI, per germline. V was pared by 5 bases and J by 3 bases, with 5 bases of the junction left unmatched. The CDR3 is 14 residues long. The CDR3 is CASSPGTGIYEQYF. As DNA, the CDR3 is TGTGCCAGCAGTCCCGGGACAGGGATCTACGAGCAGTACTTC.

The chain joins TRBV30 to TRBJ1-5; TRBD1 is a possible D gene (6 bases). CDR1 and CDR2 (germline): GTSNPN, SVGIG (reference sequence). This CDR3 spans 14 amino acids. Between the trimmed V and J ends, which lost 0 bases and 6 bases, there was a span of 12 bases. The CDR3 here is CAWSVRTGRQPQHF. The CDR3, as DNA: TGTGCCTGGAGTGTACGTACAGGGCGTCAGCCCCAGCATTTT.

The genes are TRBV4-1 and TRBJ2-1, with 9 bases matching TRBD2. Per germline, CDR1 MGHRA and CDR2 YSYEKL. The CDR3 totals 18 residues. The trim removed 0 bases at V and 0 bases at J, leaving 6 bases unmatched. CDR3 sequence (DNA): TGCGCCAGCAGCCAAGAGAAAGGACTAGCGACCTCCTACAATGAGCAGTTCTTC. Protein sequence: CASSQEKGLATSYNEQFF.

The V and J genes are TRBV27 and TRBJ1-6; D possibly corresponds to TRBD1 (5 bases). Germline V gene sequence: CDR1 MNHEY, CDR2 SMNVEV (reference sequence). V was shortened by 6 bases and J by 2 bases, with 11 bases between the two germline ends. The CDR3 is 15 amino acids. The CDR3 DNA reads TGTGCCAGCAGACAGGTTTGGACCTATAATTCACCCCTCCACTTT. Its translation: CASRQVWTYNSPLHF.

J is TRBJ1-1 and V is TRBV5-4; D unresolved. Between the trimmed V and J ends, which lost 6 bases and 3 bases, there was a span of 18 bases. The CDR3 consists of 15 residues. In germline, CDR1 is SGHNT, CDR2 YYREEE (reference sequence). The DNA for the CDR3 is TGTGCCAGCACCCTGGCTCCCAGAGCCCACACTGAAGCTTTCTTT. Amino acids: CASTLAPRAHTEAFF.

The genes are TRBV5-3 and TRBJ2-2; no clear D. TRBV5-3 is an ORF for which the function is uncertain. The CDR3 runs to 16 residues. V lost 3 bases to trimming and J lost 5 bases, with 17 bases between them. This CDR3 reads CARSSYDTYRTGELFF. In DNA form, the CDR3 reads TGTGCCAGAAGCTCCTACGACACATACAGAACCGGGGAGCTGTTTTTT.

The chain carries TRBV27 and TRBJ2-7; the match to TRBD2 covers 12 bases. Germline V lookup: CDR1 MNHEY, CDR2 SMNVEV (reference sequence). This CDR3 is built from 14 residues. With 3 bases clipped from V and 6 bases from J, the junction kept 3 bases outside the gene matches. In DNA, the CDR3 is TGTGCCAGCAGTTTCAGGACTAGCGGGGCCGAGCAGTACTTC. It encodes CASSFRTSGAEQYF.

CDR3 sequence (DNA): TGTGCCAGCAGTGAAGGGGGGGAGCAGTACTTC. This encodes CASSEGGEQYF. V usage is TRBV2 and J usage is TRBJ2-7; possibly TRBD1 or TRBD2 for D (5 bases each). Germline CDR1 reads SNHLY; CDR2 reads FYNNEI. Trimming took 1 base from V and 7 from J, leaving 5 bases between them. The CDR3 is 11 amino acids.

CDR3 protein: CAISEIGTGARETIQYF. Here the CDR3 DNA reads TGTGCCATCAGTGAGATTGGGACAGGGGCTCGTGAAACCATTCAGTACTTC. The gene calls are TRBV10-3 and TRBJ2-4, with TRBD1 identical over 10 bases. The CDR3 loop spans 17 amino acids. V was clipped by 2 bases and J by 9 bases; unmatched bases: 13. Per germline, CDR1 ENHRY and CDR2 SYGVKD.

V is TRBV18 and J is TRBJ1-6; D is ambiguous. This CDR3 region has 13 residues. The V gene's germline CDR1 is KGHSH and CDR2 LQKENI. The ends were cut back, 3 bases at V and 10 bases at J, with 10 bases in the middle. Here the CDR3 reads CASSPEKESPLHF. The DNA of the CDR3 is TGTGCCAGCTCACCGGAAAAGGAATCACCCCTCCACTTT.

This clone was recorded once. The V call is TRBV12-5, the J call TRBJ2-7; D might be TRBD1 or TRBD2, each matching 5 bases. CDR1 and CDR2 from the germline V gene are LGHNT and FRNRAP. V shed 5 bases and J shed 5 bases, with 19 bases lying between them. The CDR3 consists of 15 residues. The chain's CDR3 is CASGLSSGGSDEQYF. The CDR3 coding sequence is TGTGCTAGTGGTCTCTCTTCTGGGGGATCGGACGAGCAGTACTTC.

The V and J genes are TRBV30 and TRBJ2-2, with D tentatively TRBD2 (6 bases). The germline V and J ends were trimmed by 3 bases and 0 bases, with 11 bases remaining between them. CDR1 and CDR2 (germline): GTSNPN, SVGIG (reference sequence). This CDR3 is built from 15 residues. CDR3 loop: CAWRAGSSNTGELFF. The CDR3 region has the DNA TGTGCCTGGAGGGCGGGGTCCTCGAACACCGGGGAGCTGTTTTTT.

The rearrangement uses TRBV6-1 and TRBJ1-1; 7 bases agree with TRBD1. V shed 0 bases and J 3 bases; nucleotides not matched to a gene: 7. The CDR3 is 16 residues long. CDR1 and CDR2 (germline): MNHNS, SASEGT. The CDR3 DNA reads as TGTGCCAGCAGTGAAGCGCAGGGGGGGCCCCACACTGAAGCTTTCTTT. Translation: CASSEAQGGPHTEAFF.

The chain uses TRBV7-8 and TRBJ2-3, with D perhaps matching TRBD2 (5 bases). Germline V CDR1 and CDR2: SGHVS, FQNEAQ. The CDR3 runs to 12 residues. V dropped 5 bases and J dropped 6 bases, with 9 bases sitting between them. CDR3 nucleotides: TGTGCCAGCAGCCGGAGAGGGGATACGCAGTATTTT. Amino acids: CASSRRGDTQYF.

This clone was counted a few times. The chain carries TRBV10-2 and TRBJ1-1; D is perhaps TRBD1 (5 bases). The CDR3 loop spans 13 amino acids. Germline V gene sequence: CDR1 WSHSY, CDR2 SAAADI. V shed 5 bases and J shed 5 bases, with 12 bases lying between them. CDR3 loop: CASSYQGGTEAFF. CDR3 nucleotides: TGCGCCAGCAGTTATCAGGGTGGTACTGAAGCTTTCTTT.

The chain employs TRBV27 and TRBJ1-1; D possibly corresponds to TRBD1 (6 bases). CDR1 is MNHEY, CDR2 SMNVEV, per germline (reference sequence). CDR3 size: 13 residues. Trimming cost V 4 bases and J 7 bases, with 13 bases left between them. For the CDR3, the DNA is TGTGCCAGCAGTTCCACAGGGCCCGGTGAAGCTTTCTTT. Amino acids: CASSSTGPGEAFF.

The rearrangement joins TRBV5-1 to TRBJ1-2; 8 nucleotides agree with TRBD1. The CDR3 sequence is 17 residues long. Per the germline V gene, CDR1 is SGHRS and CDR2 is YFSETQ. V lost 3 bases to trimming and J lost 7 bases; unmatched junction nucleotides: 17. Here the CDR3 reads CASSSHSDRASRLGYTF. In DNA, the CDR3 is TGCGCCAGCAGCTCACACTCGGACAGGGCCTCTAGGCTTGGCTACACCTTC.

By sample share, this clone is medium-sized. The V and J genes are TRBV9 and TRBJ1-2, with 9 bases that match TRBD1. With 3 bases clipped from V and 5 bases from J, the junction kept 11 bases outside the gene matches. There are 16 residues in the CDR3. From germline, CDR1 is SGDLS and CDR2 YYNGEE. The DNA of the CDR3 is TGTGCCAGCAGCGGCCGAACAGACAGGGGGTGGTATGGCTACACCTTC. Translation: CASSGRTDRGWYGYTF. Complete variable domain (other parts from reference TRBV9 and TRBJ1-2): DSGVTQTPKHLITATGQRVTLRCSPRSGDLSVYWYQQSLDQGLQFLIQYYNGEERAKGNILERFSAQQFPDLHSELNLSSLELGDSALYFCASSGRTDRGWYGYTFGSGTRLTVV.

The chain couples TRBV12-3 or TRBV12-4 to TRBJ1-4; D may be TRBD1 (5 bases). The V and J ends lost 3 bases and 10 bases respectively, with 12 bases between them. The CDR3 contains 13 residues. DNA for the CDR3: TGTGCCAGCAGTTTTGGGGGGGACGGAAAACTGTTTTTT. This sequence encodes CASSFGGDGKLFF.

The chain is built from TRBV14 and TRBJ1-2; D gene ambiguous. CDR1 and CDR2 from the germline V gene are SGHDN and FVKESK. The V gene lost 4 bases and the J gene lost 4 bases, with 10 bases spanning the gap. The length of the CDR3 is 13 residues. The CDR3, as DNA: TGTGCCAGCAGCCTACTCAAATTCTATGGCTACACCTTC. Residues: CASSLLKFYGYTF.

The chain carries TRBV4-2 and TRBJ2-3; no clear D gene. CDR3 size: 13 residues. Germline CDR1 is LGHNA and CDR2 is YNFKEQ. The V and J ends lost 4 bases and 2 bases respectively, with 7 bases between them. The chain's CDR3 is CASSPRDTDTQYF. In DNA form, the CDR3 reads TGTGCCAGCAGCCCTAGGGACACAGATACGCAGTATTTT.

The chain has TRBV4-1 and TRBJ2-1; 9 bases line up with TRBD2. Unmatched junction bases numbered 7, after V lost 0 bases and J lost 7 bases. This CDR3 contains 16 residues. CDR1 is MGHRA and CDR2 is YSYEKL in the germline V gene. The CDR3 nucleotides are TGCGCCAGCAGCCAAGATGCGGCTAGCGGGATGAATGAGCAGTTCTTC. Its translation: CASSQDAASGMNEQFF.

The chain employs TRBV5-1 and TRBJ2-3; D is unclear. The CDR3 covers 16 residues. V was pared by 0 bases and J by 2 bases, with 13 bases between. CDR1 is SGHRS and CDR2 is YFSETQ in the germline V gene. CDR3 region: CASSLAEGTATDTQYF. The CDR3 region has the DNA TGCGCCAGCAGCTTGGCTGAAGGAACGGCCACAGATACGCAGTATTTT.

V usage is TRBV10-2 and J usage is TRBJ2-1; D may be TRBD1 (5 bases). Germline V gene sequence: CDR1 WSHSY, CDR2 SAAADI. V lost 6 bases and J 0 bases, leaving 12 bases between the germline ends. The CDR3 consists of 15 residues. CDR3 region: CASSLGVSSYNEQFF. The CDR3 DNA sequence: TGCGCCAGCAGCCTAGGGGTTAGCTCCTACAATGAGCAGTTCTTC.

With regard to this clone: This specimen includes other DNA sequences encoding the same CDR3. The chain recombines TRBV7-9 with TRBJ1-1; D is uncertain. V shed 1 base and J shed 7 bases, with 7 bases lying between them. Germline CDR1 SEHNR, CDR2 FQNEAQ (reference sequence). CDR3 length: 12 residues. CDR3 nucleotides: TGTGCCAGCAGCTTAGGGGGTAGTGAAGCTTTCTTT. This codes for CASSLGGSEAFF.

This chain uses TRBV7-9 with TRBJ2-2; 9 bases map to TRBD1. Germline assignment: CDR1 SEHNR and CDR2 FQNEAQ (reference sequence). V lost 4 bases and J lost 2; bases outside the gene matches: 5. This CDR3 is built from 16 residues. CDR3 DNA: TGTGCCAGCAGCTCACGACAGGGGGATAACACCGGGGAGCTGTTTTTT. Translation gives CASSSRQGDNTGELFF. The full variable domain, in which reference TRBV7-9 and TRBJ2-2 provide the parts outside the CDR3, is DTGVSQNPRHKITKRGQNVTFRCDPISEHNRLYWYRQTLGQGPEFLTYFQNEAQLEKSRLLSDRFSAERPKGSFSTLEIQRTEQGDSAMYLCASSSRQGDNTGELFFGEGSRLTVL.

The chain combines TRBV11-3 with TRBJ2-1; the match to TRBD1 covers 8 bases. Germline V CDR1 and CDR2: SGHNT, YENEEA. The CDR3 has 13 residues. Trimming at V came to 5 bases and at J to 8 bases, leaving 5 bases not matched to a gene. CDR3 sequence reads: CASSRTGFDEQFF. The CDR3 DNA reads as TGTGCCAGCAGCCGGACAGGGTTTGATGAGCAGTTCTTC.

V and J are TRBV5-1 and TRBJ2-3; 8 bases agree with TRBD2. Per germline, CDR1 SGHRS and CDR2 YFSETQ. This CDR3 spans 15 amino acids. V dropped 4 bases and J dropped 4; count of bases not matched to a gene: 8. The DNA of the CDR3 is TGCGCCAGCAGCACTGGTGCGGGAGGTGCAGATACGCAGTATTTT. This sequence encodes CASSTGAGGADTQYF.

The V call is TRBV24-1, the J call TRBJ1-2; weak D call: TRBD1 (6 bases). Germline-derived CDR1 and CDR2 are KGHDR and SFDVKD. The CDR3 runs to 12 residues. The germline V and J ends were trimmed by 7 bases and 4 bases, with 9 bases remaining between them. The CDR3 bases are TGTGCCACCAGAGACAGGCTCTATGGCTACACCTTC. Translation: CATRDRLYGYTF.